This T cell receptor beta chain was sequenced for a study of blood T cell repertoires in COVID-19. Looking at the study overall: COVID-19 samples from acute and convalescent phases originated in the United States, Italy and Spain. The analysed material was cDNA or gDNA that came from T cells, B-cell-depleted T cells, or PBMCs.

Notes on this clone: Other DNA sequences in the sample encode the same CDR3.

Per the original data handling: Amplifying reference gene primers gave estimates of nucleated cell counts. This table comes from immunoSEQ multiplex PCR, and its TCRdb copy is limited to in-frame clones, with some not included. D and trimming come from the DNA, and the V and J calls and clone size come from that table. The profile shows some 45,000 clones, approximately 80% of them singletons. The CDR3 runs 13 residues. Trimming removed 3 bases from V and 4 bases from J; junction bases left unmatched: 1. Germline V gene data show CDR1 as SGHNT and CDR2 as YYREEE (reference sequence). The sequencing input was peripheral blood. The clonotype comes from a man aged 55 to 70 with acute or convalescent COVID-19. The J gene is TRBJ1-1, the V gene TRBV5-4, with 9 nucleotides matching TRBD1. DNA for the CDR3: TGTGCCAGCAGCTGGACAGGGGTCACTGAAGCTTTCTTT. Encoded protein: CASSWTGVTEAFF. The variable domain in full, completed from reference TRBV5-4 and TRBJ1-1, reads ETGVTQSPTHLIKTRGQQVTLRCSSQSGHNTVSWYQQALGQGPQFIFQYYREEENGRGNFPPRFSGLQFPNYSSELNVNALELDDSALYLCASSWTGVTEAFFGQGTRLTVV.